Given below is one TCR beta chain in context. The antigen it binds to is not known. V loses 3 bases of germline sequence and J loses 1 base, and the interval between the two ends is 12 bases. The CDR1 and CDR2 encoded by the germline V gene are SGHTA and FQGNSA. The CDR3 numbers 15 residues from cysteine through phenylalanine. Here the CDR3 DNA is all that survives: 45 bases in frame from base 1. Receptors were amplified or captured by the immunoSEQ multiplex PCR assay. For the multiplex PCR, a mixture combining 60 forward primers for TCR Vbeta segments and 13 reverse primers for TCR Jbeta segments was used. The CDR3 region of rearranged TCR beta genes was amplified from genomic DNA with a multiplex PCR assay. On the Illumina HiSeq System, the amplified TCR beta libraries were sequenced as 87-base-pair reads. Processing in the source paper ran as follows. A later analysis counted about 80 million unique TCR beta chains across the 670 or so repertoires, and 10 million to 11 million of these chains were shared by at least two donors. Raw reads were error-corrected and collapsed into unique sequences with a nearest-neighbor algorithm that merged closely related sequences to remove PCR and sequencing errors. Alignment of CDR3 sequences to IMGT reference sequences was used to assign V, D and J gene segments. For a sequence to be retained, a match of at least six nucleotides to both a V gene segment and a J gene segment was required. A rearrangement was called productive if the CDR3 had no stop codons and remained in frame with V and J, and every other rearrangement was called non-productive. CDR3 was defined by IMGT convention, running from the second conserved V-encoded cysteine to the conserved J-encoded phenylalanine. The earlier analysis of fewer than 700 of the donors excluded sequences that lacked an unambiguous match to a single V gene segment. An earlier analysis of several hundred of the donors classified V segments as functional when productive rearrangements were above 56.7% and as segregating when the standard deviation between donors was above 5%. A statistical classification framework was built to diagnose cytomegalovirus status from the catalog of TCR beta chain sequences. A later analysis assigned V and J genes by comparing TCR nucleotide sequences with IMGT/GENE-DB human TR gene sequences. In a later analysis, CDR3 sequences and most-parsimonious VDJ recombination scenarios were assigned using the TCRdist pipeline. In a later analysis, every TCR beta chain was defined by the combination of its CDR3 amino acid sequence and its V-gene family, and reads without a unique V-gene family were dropped. In a later analysis, 500 to 650 highly shared, low-generation-probability nucleotide sequences were removed to address suspected cross-contamination and a sequencing artifact. For each public chain, a later analysis derived a clonal expansion index from normalized ranks of inferred template counts within each repertoire. Generation probabilities in a later analysis came from a VDJ recombination model fitted to out-of-frame rearrangements, and those results were checked against IGoR. Hypergeometric tests were used in a later analysis to score TCR-TCR, TCR-HLA and TCR-CMV co-occurrence, with a repertoire-size bias correction applied to the TCR pairs. A later analysis estimated false discovery rates by permuting HLA or CMV assignments 20 times. In a later analysis, co-occurring TCRs were grouped with DBSCAN, and TCRdist sequence similarity was added when clustering was performed within HLA-allele-positive subsets. Repertoires with fewer than 30,000 or more than 120,000 public chains, plus five repertoires with anomalous nucleotide sharing, were excluded from co-occurrence clustering. The table was pulled from immuneACCESS by TCRdb, which kept in-frame rearrangements only. Such tables lose some clones; where checked, under half of the loss comes from unresolved V genes, and the rest has no known cause. V and J calls plus clone size are reproduced from that table; the DNA served to infer D and trimming. For this sample, the table gives more than 100,000 clones. Of the sample, less than 2% is held by the ten largest clones.

These data belong to a study of cytomegalovirus exposure and HLA in healthy donors (TCRdb year 2017). In the study overall: An earlier analysis of approximately 550 of the donors reported 250 to 350 Gb of sequence data and more than 90 million unique TCR beta sequences from about 200 million T cells. Approximately 300 gigabases of sequencing data and around 85 million unique TCR sequences made up an early release that covered approximately 700 HLA-typed donors. Among the roughly 400 genotyped donors, approximately 81% belonged to the genetic ancestry cluster associated with self-reported Caucasian donors. The study aimed to test whether signatures of past pathogen exposure could be identified by cataloging public T cell receptors. The T cell repertoires of 670 or so subjects were profiled by immunosequencing and related to cytomegalovirus serostatus. In addition to the first cohort of 650 to 750 subjects, a separate validation cohort of 130 or so different subjects was used. The study combined high-throughput TCR immunosequencing, statistical association of individual TCRs with disease status, and machine learning to predict cytomegalovirus infection status. A later analysis re-examined previously published TCR beta repertoires from over 500 donors and added high-resolution HLA genotyping to investigate patterns of TCR occurrence. Rather than using new phenotypic data, the later analysis identified candidate immune exposures from TCR beta sequences and from how often those sequences occurred across donors. To decide whether each TCR beta V gene segment behaved as functional or pseudogenic, an earlier analysis of nearly 600 of the donors relied on high-throughput TCR beta sequencing. Donor age, sex, ethnicity and CMV serostatus were compiled alongside the repertoire data. A later genetic analysis took genome-wide SNP genotypes for about three fifths of the 666 donors and used that subset as a discovery cohort. All discovery cohort repertoires had been generated using a single sequencing platform. HLA typing covered class I and class II loci at four-digit resolution. The number of donors typed differed by locus, with 629-630 for A, B, C, DRB1 and DQB1, roughly 520 for DQA1, some 570 for DPA1, and about 450 for DPB1. Several DR-DQ haplotypes were handled as single units for association and clustering because linkage in the cohort was strong. Among some 400 genotyped donors of the cohort, an average of about 220,000 unique TCR beta nucleotide sequences was sequenced per donor, of which about 18% were non-productive. On the study overall, not on this receptor specifically: The classifier was reported to diagnose cytomegalovirus status with high specificity and sensitivity in both the original and validation cohorts. In vitro tests confirmed that a few of the cytomegalovirus-associated TCR beta chains recognize cytomegalovirus antigens. Because the 87-base-pair reads could not distinguish some IMGT-functional V segments, including TRBV6-2 and TRBV6-3, those segments were excluded. In a later genetic analysis, a missense DCLRE1C variant was associated with V-gene and J-gene trimming of TCR beta chains, and the association was replicated in an independent cohort. Correlated functional status among segregating V segments might be attributable to linkage disequilibrium, but an unknown experimental factor could not be ruled out. Strong co-occurrence of HLA alleles, especially DR and DQ, made assigning TCR associations to individual alleles difficult. Most TCR sequences were seen in very few donors, while some public TCRs were found in many individuals. At a false discovery rate of 0.05, a later analysis linked 15,000 to 20,000 TCR beta sequences to specific HLA alleles. A total of roughly 160 TCR beta chains were listed by the study as associated with cytomegalovirus. Only TCR beta chains were sequenced in this cohort, and the absence of alpha or paired-chain data limited detectable features. A later genetic analysis reported fewer N-insertions in productive TCRs among donors in an Asian-associated ancestry cluster than the approximately 700-donor mean. Roughly uniform sequencing depth across donors was assumed in presence/absence analyses, although this assumption may not hold. Compared with equally common non-associated chains, HLA-associated TCR beta chains in a later analysis were more clonally expanded and had lower generation probabilities. According to a later analysis, most CMV-associated TCR beta chains appeared to be HLA-restricted, and the HLA associations seemed to be driven largely by CMV exposure. In an earlier analysis of several hundred of the donors, most TCR beta V segments were observed in productive rearrangements about 87% or about 30% of the time, broadly matching IMGT annotations. A further reported finding was that TCR beta sequences accurately predicted the HLA-A and HLA-B alleles for most subjects in the first cohort. Roughly 17 rarely observed V segments, including chromosome 9 orphons, were excluded from the earlier analysis of just under 600 of the donors because counts were too low. A later analysis reported that several top co-occurrence clusters appeared linked to parvovirus B19, influenza, CMV and Epstein-Barr virus. CMV serostatus was the only immune exposure information available for the cohort. Because HLA typing was unavailable for some donors at each locus, only the typed subset was used in association tests. A later analysis found that TCR association rates varied across HLA loci, with DRB1 alleles showing the most associated TCRs and HLA-C alleles the fewest. It was suggested by the authors that the approach could potentially be generalized to other disease states and immunological phenotypes. A group of highly shared sequence variants was considered likely to be a technical artifact of the sequencing pipeline.

The cohort was made up of about 670 healthy bone marrow donors. At the time of sampling, every cohort member was nominally healthy, though immune exposures that went unrecorded were likely present. The donor tested CMV seronegative and was one of the 352 seronegative cohort members. Each donor provided a peripheral blood sample, and peripheral blood mononuclear cells were used for TCR beta sequencing. Genomic DNA extraction from the blood cell samples was performed with the Qiagen DNeasy Blood Extraction Kit. Specimen: PBMCs. The TCR was taken from a woman between 40 and 55 years old in good health and CMV-seronegative. The chain is encoded by TRBV7-2 joined to TRBJ1-1; the D gene is unclear. The nucleotides are TGTGCCAGCAGCTTCGATGGAGGACCGAACACTGAAGCTTTCTTT. It codes for CASSFDGGPNTEAFF.